A selection of T cell receptor beta chains follows, all from one sample in a study of T-cell memory formation after mild COVID-19. TCRdb analysed the 5' RACE reads with MiXCR anew, one entry per CDR3 protein. The profile covers around 370,000 distinct CDR3 sequences, with around a fifth appearing a single time and about an eighth taken by the ten largest. Material: PBMCs or a T cell subset sorted from them (not recorded which). These receptors were collected from an adult woman who had mild COVID-19 (a few samples of this study predate the infection). Cell type and time point are not known. Each CDR3 is given without its conserved first and last residue. A D gene is named only where the DNA matches it firmly. A row's size may be missing; if present it is once, few, many or a size class.

V	D	J	size	CDR3
TRBV5-1	TRBD2	TRBJ2-3	few	ASSLTSGTDTQY
TRBV15	-	TRBJ2-7	-	ATSVATGYEQY
TRBV12-3/TRBV12-4	-	TRBJ2-7	few	ASRFGLGPYEQY
TRBV7-8	-	TRBJ1-1	few	ASSSQGLLNTEAF
TRBV7-9	TRBD2	TRBJ2-3	few	ASSLGTSGYTDTQY
TRBV5-1	-	TRBJ2-5	-	ASAGLQETQY
TRBV18	-	TRBJ2-1	many	ASSPRQENEQF
TRBV7-8	TRBD2	TRBJ2-1	-	ASSRGLAGDEQF
TRBV7-9	-	TRBJ2-1	many	ASSSVFEQF
TRBV24-1	-	TRBJ1-1	few	ATRGRGALNTEAF
TRBV4-3	-	TRBJ2-5	-	ASSQGVYQETQY
TRBV7-9	TRBD2	TRBJ2-1	-	ASSLTTSGRLGFYNEQF
TRBV24-1	TRBD2	TRBJ2-5	few	ATSGAGGIQETQY
TRBV25-1	TRBD2	TRBJ2-7	-	ASRQSGMVGEQY
TRBV12-3/TRBV12-4	-	TRBJ1-1	-	ASSFWGYTEAF
TRBV20-1	-	TRBJ2-7	few	SARETGTPKSEQY
TRBV12-3/TRBV12-4	-	TRBJ1-6	-	ASSLELVGVGNSPLH
TRBV7-2	-	TRBJ2-7	few	ASSPWVGYEQY
TRBV29-1	TRBD1	TRBJ2-7	many	SVEGQGGYEQY
TRBV5-1	-	TRBJ2-1	few	ASSWGDLRDEQF
TRBV5-1	TRBD2	TRBJ2-7	few	ASSLGSSGSKPYEQY
TRBV6-1	-	TRBJ2-5	-	ASSGTQGRETQY
TRBV15	TRBD2	TRBJ2-7	-	ATSRDRTSGSYEQY
TRBV19	-	TRBJ2-1	few	ASSIDGQSSYNEQF
TRBV12-3/TRBV12-4	TRBD2	TRBJ2-3	few	ASTLIGGGITDTQY
TRBV6-1	-	TRBJ2-4	few	ASSEKGVSNIQY
TRBV14	-	TRBJ1-2	-	ASSQDRVYGYT
TRBV7-2	-	TRBJ1-1	few	ASSLERVREAF
TRBV18	-	TRBJ1-1	few	ASSPVTTYTEAF
TRBV6-2/TRBV6-3	-	TRBJ2-7	once	ASRAGTEQY
TRBV7-9	TRBD2	TRBJ2-1	-	ASSLIGGLAGDNEQF
TRBV12-3/TRBV12-4	-	TRBJ1-1	-	ASSSLGENTEAF
TRBV27	-	TRBJ2-4	-	ASSLSAGALDIQY
TRBV24-1	-	TRBJ2-7	many	ATSDNYEQY
TRBV7-9	TRBD1	TRBJ1-4	-	ASSPGTALGEKLF
TRBV29-1	TRBD2	TRBJ2-3	few	SVGTSGRADTQY
TRBV5-1	-	TRBJ2-5	many	ASSFDRVKETQY
TRBV21-1	-	TRBJ2-6	-	ASSKAGPGQKPSGANVLT
TRBV9	TRBD1	TRBJ2-3	-	ASNRQGGTDTQY
TRBV7-9	-	TRBJ1-2	few	ASSFYGYYGYT
TRBV29-1	-	TRBJ2-3	few	SALAPRTDTQY